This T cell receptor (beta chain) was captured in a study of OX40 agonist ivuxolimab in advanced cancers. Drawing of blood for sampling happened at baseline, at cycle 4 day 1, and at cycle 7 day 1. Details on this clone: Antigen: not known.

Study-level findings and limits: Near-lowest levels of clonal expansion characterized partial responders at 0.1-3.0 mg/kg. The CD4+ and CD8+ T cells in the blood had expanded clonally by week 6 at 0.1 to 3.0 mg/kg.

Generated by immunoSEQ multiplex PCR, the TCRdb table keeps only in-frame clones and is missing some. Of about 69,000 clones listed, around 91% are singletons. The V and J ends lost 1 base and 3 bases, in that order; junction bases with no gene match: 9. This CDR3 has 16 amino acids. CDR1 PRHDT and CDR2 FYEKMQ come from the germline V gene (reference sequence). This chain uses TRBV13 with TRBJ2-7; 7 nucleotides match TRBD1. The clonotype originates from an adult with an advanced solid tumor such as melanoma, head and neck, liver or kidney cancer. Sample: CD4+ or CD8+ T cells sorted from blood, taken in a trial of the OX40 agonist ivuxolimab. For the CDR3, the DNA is TGTGCCAGCAGCTTAGAGAGCGGCAGGGGGATCTACGAGCAGTACTTC. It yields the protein CASSLESGRGIYEQYF.